What follows describes a single T cell receptor beta chain. Here immunoSEQ multiplex PCR was the method, and the copy in TCRdb shows in-frame clones only, minus some. This table holds nearly 110,000 clones, roughly 89% found once. This record comes from a study of T cell changes during pregnancy in multiple sclerosis. V shed 5 bases and J shed 2 bases, with 21 bases lying between them. The germline V gene has CDR1 SEHNR and CDR2 FQNEAQ (reference sequence). The CDR3 spans 17 residues. Sequences were derived from peripheral blood, sampled before pregnancy. The chain carries TRBV7-9 and TRBJ1-2; D possibly corresponds to TRBD1 (6 bases). The sequence was obtained from a female donor with multiple sclerosis, enrolled in a pregnancy study. CDR3 coding DNA: TGTGCCAGCAGCCCAGGAAGAGGACAGATTTTCAACTATGGCTACACCTTC. Its protein product is CASSPGRGQIFNYGYTF. Together with reference TRBV7-9 and TRBJ1-2, the CDR3 gives the full variable domain: DTGVSQNPRHKITKRGQNVTFRCDPISEHNRLYWYRQTLGQGPEFLTYFQNEAQLEKSRLLSDRFSAERPKGSFSTLEIQRTEQGDSAMYLCASSPGRGQIFNYGYTFGSGTRLTVV.